This TCR beta chain was identified in a study of Tregs in tolerant kidney transplant recipients. Libraries were prepared by immunoSEQ multiplex PCR; TCRdb keeps only in-frame clonotypes and omits some of them. The profile shows around 77,000 clones, 95% to 98% of them singletons. General observations from the study: Antigen-driven expansion was suggested because donor-specific Tregs expanded more than all Tregs in tolerant patients.

Germline V gives CDR1 SGHTA, CDR2 FQGNSA. V dropped 5 bases and J dropped 0 bases, with 11 bases sitting between them. The CDR3 extends over 15 amino acids. Details on this clone: Its antigen is unidentified.

The receptor comes from a human donor who received a combined kidney and bone marrow transplant. The input for sequencing was CD4+ T cells from blood, taken before the transplant. The chain carries TRBV7-2 and TRBJ1-5; the D is unclear. The CDR3 spells CASSPYVSSNQPQHF. CDR3 nucleotide sequence: TGTGCCAGCAGCCCCTACGTGAGTAGCAATCAGCCCCAGCATTTT.